One sample yielded the 31 T cell receptor beta chains listed below, sequenced in a study of CD8 T cells in ankylosing spondylitis. Findings and limits, study-wide: Made up of eight highly homologous variants, a TCR beta motif appeared characteristic of ankylosing spondylitis blood.

No antigen has been assigned to these receptors. TCRdb called the 5' RACE reads again in MiXCR, with one record for every CDR3 protein. The profile shows over 450,000 distinct CDR3 sequences, roughly 13% of them singletons. Sequencing was carried out using blood, either unsorted or a sorted T cell fraction (not recorded which). The receptors come from a male donor with ankylosing spondylitis.

The genes are TRBV7-2 and TRBJ2-5, with D unresolved. Trimming shortened V by 7 bases and J by 1 base, and 10 bases separated the two germline ends. CDR1 is SGHTA and CDR2 is FQGNSA in the germline V gene. The CDR3 is 13 residues long. The chain's CDR3 is CASKLAGQETQYF. The DNA of the CDR3 is TGTGCCAGCAAGTTGGCCGGCCAAGAGACCCAGTACTTC.

This clonotype was seen ten or more times. V gene TRBV5-1 combines with J gene TRBJ2-2, with D hard to call. CDR3 length: 13 residues. Looked up from germline, CDR1 is SGHRS and CDR2 is YFSETQ. Trimming removed 0 bases from V and 6 bases from J, with 6 bases in between. The chain's CDR3 is CASSLAGPGELFF. The CDR3 bases are TGCGCCAGCAGCTTGGCCGGGCCCGGGGAGCTGTTTTTT.

The V gene is TRBV3-1, the J gene TRBJ2-2; 12 bases align to TRBD2. CDR3 length: 16 residues. CDR1 and CDR2 from the germline V gene are LGHDT and YNNKEL (reference sequence). J lost 2 bases, V lost 4 bases, and 2 bases had no gene match. The DNA for the CDR3 is TGTGCCAGCAGCCGTGGACTAGCGGGAAACACCGGGGAGCTGTTTTTT. Translation: CASSRGLAGNTGELFF.

The rearrangement links TRBV7-2 to TRBJ1-1; maybe TRBD1 (5 bases). Looked up from germline, CDR1 is SGHTA and CDR2 is FQGNSA. The V end lost 1 base, the J end lost 1 base, and 10 bases lay between the germline ends. This CDR3 has 15 amino acids. CDR3 in DNA: TGTGCCAGCAGCTTAGTGGGACCCCCGAACACTGAAGCTTTCTTT. Amino acid sequence: CASSLVGPPNTEAFF.

This clonotype has ten or more counts. This sequence joins TRBV18 and TRBJ2-3; 7 bases fit TRBD2. This CDR3 has 15 amino acids. Germline V gives CDR1 KGHSH, CDR2 LQKENI. J gave up 0 bases and V 6 bases, and 6 bases lay outside the gene matches. The CDR3 coding sequence is TGTGCCAGCTCCCGGGGGGAGTCTAGCACAGATACGCAGTATTTT. The encoded protein is CASSRGESSTDTQYF. The full variable domain, its missing parts supplied by reference TRBV18 and TRBJ2-3, is NAGVMQNPRHLVRRRGQEARLRCSPMKGHSHVYWYRQLPEEGLKFMVYLQKENIIDESGMPKERFSAEFPKEGPSILRIQQVVRGDSAAYFCASSRGESSTDTQYFGPGTRLTVL.

This clonotype was found a few times. This rearrangement joins TRBV5-6 to TRBJ2-7; no clear D gene. This CDR3 region has 15 residues. The V and J ends lost 0 bases and 2 bases respectively, with 12 bases between them. CDR1 is SGHDT, CDR2 YYEEEE, per germline. In DNA form, the CDR3 reads TGTGCCAGCAGCTTGGATCCGACCGTTACCTACGAGCAGTACGTC. This encodes CASSLDPTVTYEQYV.

This clonotype was observed at least ten times. V usage is TRBV4-2 and J usage is TRBJ1-4; D gene unclear. Trimming shortened V by 0 bases and J by 0 bases, and 8 bases separated the two germline ends. The germline gives CDR1 LGHNA, CDR2 YNFKEQ. The CDR3 has 16 amino acids. The CDR3 nucleotides read TGTGCCAGCAGCCAAGAAGGAATCGCAACTAATGAAAAACTGTTTTTT. This gives the protein CASSQEGIATNEKLFF.

This clonotype was seen many times. This chain links TRBV6-1 with TRBJ2-7; 12 bases line up with TRBD2. V lost 6 bases and J lost 2; bases outside the gene matches: 2. CDR1 and CDR2 (germline): MNHNS, SASEGT. This CDR3 comprises 14 residues. CDR3 region: CASSLAGGTYEQYF. The CDR3 DNA is TGTGCCAGCAGCCTAGCGGGAGGGACCTACGAGCAGTACTTC.

The gene calls are TRBV6-5 and TRBJ1-3; D remains ambiguous. The CDR3 length is 19 residues. CDR1 MNHEY and CDR2 SVGAGI come from the germline V gene. With 0 bases removed from V and 0 bases from J, the gap between germline ends came to 18 bases. The DNA for the CDR3 is TGTGCCAGCAGTTACTCGATTGGCGCGCAGACGAGCTCTGGAAACACCATATATTTT. Protein: CASSYSIGAQTSSGNTIYF.

This chain links TRBV27 with TRBJ2-3; TRBD2 agrees at 12 bases. The junction had 18 bases not matched to a gene; V was cut back by 9 bases and J by 2 bases. The CDR3 loop spans 19 amino acids. Germline CDR1 reads MNHEY; CDR2 reads SMNVEV (reference sequence). The CDR3 sequence: CASRQGTSGYQHNTDTQYF. Written as DNA, the CDR3 is TGTGCCAGTAGGCAGGGGACTAGCGGGTATCAACATAACACAGATACGCAGTATTTT.

This clonotype was counted many times. The chain combines TRBV4-2 with TRBJ1-1, with D perhaps matching TRBD1 (6 bases). Trimming took off 1 base at V and 3 bases at J, with 15 bases between the two ends. This CDR3 is 16 amino acids long. CDR1 and CDR2 (germline): LGHNA, YNFKEQ. CDR3 coding DNA: TGTGCCAGCAGCCAAGTATCGGGGGGCGGGGACACTGAAGCTTTCTTT. It translates to CASSQVSGGGDTEAFF.

This clonotype came up a few times. Here the CDR3 reads CASSPDWYEQYF. The DNA of the CDR3 is TGCGCCAGCAGCCCGGACTGGTACGAGCAGTACTTC. The chain links TRBV5-1 to TRBJ2-7; the D gene is possibly TRBD2 (5 bases). V lost 4 bases and J lost 4, with 9 bases in between. Germline CDR1 and CDR2: SGHRS and YFSETQ. The CDR3 totals 12 residues.

The chain carries TRBV7-9 and TRBJ2-5; D ambiguous. This CDR3 has 12 residues. Germline CDR1 reads SEHNR; CDR2 reads FQNEAQ (reference sequence). V lost 1 base and J lost 7, with 7 bases in between. CDR3 nucleotides: TGTGCCAGCAGCTTAGAAGCAACGACCCAGTACTTC. As protein: CASSLEATTQYF.

V usage is TRBV30 and J usage is TRBJ1-5; 10 nucleotides align to TRBD1. With V trimmed by 2 bases and J by 2 bases, 3 bases remained unmatched. Germline V gives CDR1 GTSNPN, CDR2 SVGIG (reference sequence). There are 15 residues in the CDR3. CDR3 sequence (DNA): TGTGCCTGGAGTCCCGGGACAGGGGGCAATCAGCCCCAGCATTTT. Its protein product is CAWSPGTGGNQPQHF.

This chain uses TRBV12-3 or TRBV12-4 with TRBJ1-5; D uncertain. V was trimmed by 3 bases and J by 3 bases, leaving 6 bases between them. The CDR3 runs to 13 residues. The CDR3 protein is CASSFTHNQPQHF. CDR3 sequence (DNA): TGTGCCAGCAGTTTCACACACAATCAGCCCCAGCATTTT.

The rearrangement links TRBV7-8 to TRBJ2-7; 9 bases are shared with TRBD2. Losses at the gene ends were 5 bases for V and 8 bases for J; bases not matched to a gene: 16. The CDR3 is 16 residues long. Germline values: CDR1 SGHVS, CDR2 FQNEAQ. The CDR3 loop reads CASSPGGGLAPFKQYV. CDR3 nucleotide sequence: TGTGCCAGCAGCCCAGGGGGGGGACTAGCCCCGTTCAAGCAGTACGTC.

J is TRBJ2-7 and V is TRBV18, with D tentatively TRBD2 (6 bases). The CDR3 loop spans 15 amino acids. Germline loops: CDR1 KGHSH, CDR2 LQKENI. Trimming shortened V by 5 bases and J by 2 bases, and 16 bases separated the two germline ends. CDR3 amino acids: CASSFGGIRTYEQYF. Written as DNA, the CDR3 is TGTGCCAGCTCATTCGGAGGGATCAGAACCTACGAGCAGTACTTC.

CDR3 coding DNA: TGTGCCAGCAGCTCGGGACTAGCGGGAGGGCTATCAGATACGCAGTATTTT. Its translation: CASSSGLAGGLSDTQYF. The V call is TRBV7-6, the J call TRBJ2-3, with 16 bases aligning to TRBD2. Germline values: CDR1 SGHVS, CDR2 FNYEAQ. The CDR3 consists of 17 residues. The J segment lost 4 bases and the V segment lost 4 bases, leaving 5 bases of the junction unmatched.

This clonotype has only a few counts. The gene calls are TRBV12-3 or TRBV12-4 and TRBJ2-7; D unresolved. This CDR3 contains 13 residues. V was clipped by 1 base and J by 4 bases, with 8 bases between them. CDR3 coding DNA: TGTGCCAGCAGTTTAGGTCATTATTACGAGCAGTACGTC. Translated, it gives CASSLGHYYEQYV.

This clonotype came up many times. The chain employs TRBV3-1 and TRBJ2-1, with D unclear. The CDR3 is 15 residues long. Germline CDR1 LGHDT, CDR2 YNNKEL (reference sequence). Trimming took 1 base from V and 5 from J, leaving 12 bases between them. Here the CDR3 reads CASSQASIWDNEQFF. CDR3 DNA: TGTGCCAGCAGCCAAGCGAGTATTTGGGACAATGAGCAGTTCTTC.

This clonotype was seen many times. This rearrangement joins TRBV19 to TRBJ2-3; 10 positions agree with TRBD2. The CDR3 consists of 19 residues. J was trimmed by 0 bases and V by 7 bases; bases with no gene match: 16. Germline CDR1 LNHDA, CDR2 SQIVND (reference sequence). CDR3 nucleotides: TGTGCCAGTACCGGATCGTTAGCGGGAGGCCACCCTAGCACAGATACGCAGTATTTT. Its protein product is CASTGSLAGGHPSTDTQYF.

This sequence joins TRBV28 and TRBJ2-7; 12 bases agree with TRBD2. This CDR3 spans 15 amino acids. Germline CDR1 and CDR2: MDHEN and SYDVKM. The trim removed 5 bases at V and 5 bases at J, leaving 7 bases unmatched. Written as DNA, the CDR3 is TGTGCCAGCAGTCCTAGCGGGAGGGCCGGGAACGAGCAGTACGTC. Amino acid sequence: CASSPSGRAGNEQYV.

This clonotype has a handful of counts. The rearrangement joins TRBV20-1 to TRBJ2-5, with D possibly TRBD2 on 5 matching bases. V lost 6 bases and J 4 bases, leaving 12 bases between the germline ends. There are 12 residues in the CDR3. The V gene's germline CDR1 is DFQATT and CDR2 SNEGSKA (reference sequence). This chain's CDR3 is CSARTRRETQYF. CDR3 nucleotides: TGCAGTGCACGGACTCGTCGAGAGACCCAGTACTTC.

This clonotype turned up a few times. The V and J genes are TRBV10-3 and TRBJ1-1, with D unresolved. V was cut by 2 bases and J by 0 bases, with 7 bases left in between. Germline CDR1 reads ENHRY; CDR2 reads SYGVKD. This CDR3 spans 14 amino acids. CDR3 residues: CAISEGRMNTEAFF. The CDR3, as DNA: TGTGCCATCAGTGAGGGACGGATGAACACTGAAGCTTTCTTT.

This clonotype was counted at least ten times. This chain joins TRBV20-1 and TRBJ2-5, with TRBD2 matching over 11 bases. CDR1 DFQATT and CDR2 SNEGSKA come from the germline V gene (reference sequence). J was trimmed by 5 bases and V by 6 bases; bases with no gene match: 5. The CDR3 is 13 amino acids. The CDR3 DNA follows: TGCAGTGCCCGACTAGCGGGATTTGAGACCCAGTACTTC. This codes for CSARLAGFETQYF.

The chain carries TRBV7-2 and TRBJ1-1; 12 bases align to TRBD1. The J segment lost 5 bases and the V segment lost 5 bases, leaving 9 bases of the junction unmatched. Germline V CDR1 and CDR2: SGHTA, FQGNSA. The CDR3 spans 16 residues. CDR3 nucleotide sequence: TGTGCCAGCAGCATATTAGGGACAGGGGGCGGTACTGAAGCTTTCTTT. Translated, it gives CASSILGTGGGTEAFF.

This chain connects TRBV5-1 to TRBJ1-4, with D maybe TRBD1 (6 bases). From germline, CDR1 is SGHRS and CDR2 YFSETQ. Trimming stripped 2 bases from V and 7 bases from J, with 9 bases between. The length of the CDR3 is 13 residues. CDR3 residues: CASSFRGGEKLFF. The DNA for the CDR3 is TGCGCCAGCAGCTTCAGGGGCGGTGAAAAACTGTTTTTT.

The gene calls are TRBV25-1 and TRBJ2-1, with D unclear. V was pared by 7 bases and J by 2 bases, with 6 bases between. The germline CDR1 and CDR2 sequences are MGHDK and SYGVNS. This CDR3 contains 12 residues. The CDR3 coding sequence is TGTGCCAGCACTGTGCCCTACAATGAGCAGTTCTTC. It specifies CASTVPYNEQFF.

The chain carries TRBV12-3 or TRBV12-4 and TRBJ1-1; D is unclear. The CDR3 spans 13 residues. V was trimmed by 5 bases and J by 7 bases, leaving 14 bases between them. Written as DNA, the CDR3 is TGTGCCAGCAGTCGATGGTCGGATAATGAAGCTTTCTTT. As protein: CASSRWSDNEAFF.

The chain links TRBV27 to TRBJ2-1; 9 nucleotides align to TRBD1. CDR1 is MNHEY, CDR2 SMNVEV, per germline (reference sequence). The CDR3 runs 15 residues. V shed 5 bases and J 4 bases; nucleotides not matched to a gene: 6. CDR3 nucleotide sequence: TGTGCCAGCAGTGTACCCGGGACAGGGTACAATGAGCAGTTCTTC. Translated, it gives CASSVPGTGYNEQFF.

The chain has TRBV29-1 and TRBJ2-3, with 8 positions matching TRBD1. With 3 bases clipped from V and 5 bases from J, the junction kept 4 bases outside the gene matches. This CDR3 comprises 13 residues. The germline gives CDR1 SQVTM, CDR2 ANQGSEA. CDR3 protein: CSVEQGAGDTQYF. In DNA, the CDR3 is TGCAGCGTTGAGCAGGGGGCGGGAGATACGCAGTATTTT.